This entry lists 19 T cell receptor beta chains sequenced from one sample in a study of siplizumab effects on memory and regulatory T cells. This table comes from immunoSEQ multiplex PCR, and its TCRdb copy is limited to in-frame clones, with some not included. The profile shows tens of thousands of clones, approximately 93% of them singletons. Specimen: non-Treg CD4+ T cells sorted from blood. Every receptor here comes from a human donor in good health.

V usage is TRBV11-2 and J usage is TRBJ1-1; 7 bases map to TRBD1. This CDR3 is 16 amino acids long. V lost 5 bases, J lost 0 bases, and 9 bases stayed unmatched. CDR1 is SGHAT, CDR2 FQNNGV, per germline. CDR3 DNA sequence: TGTGCCAGCAGCCCACTAACAGGGGCTCTGAACACTGAAGCTTTCTTT. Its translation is CASSPLTGALNTEAFF.

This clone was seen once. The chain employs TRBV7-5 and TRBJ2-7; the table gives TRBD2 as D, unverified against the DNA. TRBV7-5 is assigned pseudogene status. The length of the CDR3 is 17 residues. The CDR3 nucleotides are TGTGCCAGAAGGGGACCGAGGACTAGCGGGGTAACCTACGAGCAGTACTTC. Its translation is CARRGPRTSGVTYEQYF.

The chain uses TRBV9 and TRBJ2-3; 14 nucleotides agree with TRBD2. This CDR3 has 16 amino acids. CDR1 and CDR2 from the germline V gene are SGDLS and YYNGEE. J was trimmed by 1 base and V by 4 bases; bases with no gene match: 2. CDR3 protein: CASSPGLAGGTDTQYF. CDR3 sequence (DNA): TGTGCCAGCAGCCCGGGACTAGCGGGGGGCACAGATACGCAGTATTTT.

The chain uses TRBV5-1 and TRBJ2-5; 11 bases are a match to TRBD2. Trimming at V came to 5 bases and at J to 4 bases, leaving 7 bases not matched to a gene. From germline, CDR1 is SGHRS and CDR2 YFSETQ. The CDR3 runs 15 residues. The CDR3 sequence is CASRVISGGAETQYF. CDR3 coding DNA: TGCGCCAGCAGAGTGATTAGCGGGGGGGCAGAGACCCAGTACTTC.

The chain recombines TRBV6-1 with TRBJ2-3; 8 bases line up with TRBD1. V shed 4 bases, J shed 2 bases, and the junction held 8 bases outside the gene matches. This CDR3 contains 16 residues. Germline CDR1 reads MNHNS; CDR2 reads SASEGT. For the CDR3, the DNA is TGTGCCAGCAGTGCCGTTCAGGGGGCGATCACAGATACGCAGTATTTT. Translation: CASSAVQGAITDTQYF.

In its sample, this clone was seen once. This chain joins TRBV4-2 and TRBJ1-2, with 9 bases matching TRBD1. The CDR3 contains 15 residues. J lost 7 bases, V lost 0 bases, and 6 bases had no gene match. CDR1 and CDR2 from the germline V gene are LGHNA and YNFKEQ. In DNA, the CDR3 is TGTGCCAGCAGCCAAGAGACAGGGGGGCTCTCTGGCTACACCTTC. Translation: CASSQETGGLSGYTF.

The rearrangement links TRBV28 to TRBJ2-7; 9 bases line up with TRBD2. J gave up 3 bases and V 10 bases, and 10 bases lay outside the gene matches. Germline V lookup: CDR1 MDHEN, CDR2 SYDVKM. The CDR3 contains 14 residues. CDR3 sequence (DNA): TGTGCCACCAAAAGACTAGCGGTTTACTACGAGCAGTACTTC. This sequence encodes CATKRLAVYYEQYF.

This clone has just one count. Here the CDR3 DNA reads TGTGCCAGCAGCCCCTGGAGCAGGGATAACTATGGCTACACCTTC. Translating it yields CASSPWSRDNYGYTF. The J gene is TRBJ1-2, the V gene TRBV5-4, with D perhaps TRBD1 (5 bases). The CDR3 is 15 amino acids. Trimming shortened V by 4 bases and J by 1 base, and 14 bases separated the two germline ends. Germline V gene sequence: CDR1 SGHNT, CDR2 YYREEE (reference sequence). Looking up the rest from reference TRBV5-4 and TRBJ1-2 gives the full variable domain: ETGVTQSPTHLIKTRGQQVTLRCSSQSGHNTVSWYQQALGQGPQFIFQYYREEENGRGNFPPRFSGLQFPNYSSELNVNALELDDSALYLCASSPWSRDNYGYTFGSGTRLTVV.

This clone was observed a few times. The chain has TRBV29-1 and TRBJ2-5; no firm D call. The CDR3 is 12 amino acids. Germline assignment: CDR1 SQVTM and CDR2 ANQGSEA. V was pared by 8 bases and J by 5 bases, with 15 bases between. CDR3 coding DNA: TGCAGCATGGGCCATCAGGAGGAGACCCAGTACTTC. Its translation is CSMGHQEETQYF.

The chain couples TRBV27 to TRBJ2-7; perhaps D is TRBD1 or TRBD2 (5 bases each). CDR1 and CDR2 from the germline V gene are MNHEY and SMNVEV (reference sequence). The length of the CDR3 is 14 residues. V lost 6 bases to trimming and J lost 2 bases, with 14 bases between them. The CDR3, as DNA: TGTGCCAGCAGCCCCAGTGTGGGACCCTACGAGCAGTACTTC. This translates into CASSPSVGPYEQYF.

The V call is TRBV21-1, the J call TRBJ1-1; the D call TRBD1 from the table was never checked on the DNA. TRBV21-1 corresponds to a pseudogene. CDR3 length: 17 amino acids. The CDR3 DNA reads TGTGCCAGCCGCCCCCTTTCCTTACAGGGGCCCAAGGGTGAAGCTTTCTTT. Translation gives CASRPLSLQGPKGEAFF.

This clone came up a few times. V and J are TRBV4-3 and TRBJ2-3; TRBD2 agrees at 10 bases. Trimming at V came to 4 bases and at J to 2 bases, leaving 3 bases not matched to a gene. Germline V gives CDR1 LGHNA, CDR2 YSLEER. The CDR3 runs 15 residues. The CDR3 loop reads CASSRGLADTDTQYF. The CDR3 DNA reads TGCGCCAGCAGCCGAGGACTAGCGGACACAGATACGCAGTATTTT.

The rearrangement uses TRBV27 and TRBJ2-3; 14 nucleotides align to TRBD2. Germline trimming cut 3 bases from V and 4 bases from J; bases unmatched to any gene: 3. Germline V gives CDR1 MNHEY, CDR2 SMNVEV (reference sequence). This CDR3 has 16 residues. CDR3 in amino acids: CASSLGLAGVADTQYF. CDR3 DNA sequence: TGTGCCAGCAGTTTGGGACTAGCGGGAGTGGCAGATACGCAGTATTTT.

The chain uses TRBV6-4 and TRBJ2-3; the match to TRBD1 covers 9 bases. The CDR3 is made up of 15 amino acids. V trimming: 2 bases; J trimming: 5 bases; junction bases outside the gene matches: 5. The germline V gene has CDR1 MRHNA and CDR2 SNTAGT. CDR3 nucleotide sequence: TGTGCCAGCAGTGACCGGACAGGGGCCAGAGATACGCAGTATTTT. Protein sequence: CASSDRTGARDTQYF.

The CDR3 sequence: CASLEGGGPYEQYF. The CDR3 region has the DNA TGTGCCAGCCTGGAGGGAGGGGGGCCCTACGAGCAGTACTTC. This sequence joins TRBV7-9 and TRBJ2-7; D is perhaps TRBD2 (7 bases). The CDR3 is 14 amino acids. V lost 8 bases and J lost 2, with 16 bases in between. Germline CDR1 and CDR2: SEHNR and FQNEAQ (reference sequence).

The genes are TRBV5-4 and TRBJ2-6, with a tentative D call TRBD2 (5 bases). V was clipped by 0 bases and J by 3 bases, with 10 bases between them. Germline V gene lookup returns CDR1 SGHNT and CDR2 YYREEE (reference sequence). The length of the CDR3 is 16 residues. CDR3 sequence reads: CASSLGPEGGANVLTF. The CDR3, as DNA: TGTGCCAGCAGCTTGGGCCCTGAGGGTGGGGCCAACGTCCTGACTTTC.

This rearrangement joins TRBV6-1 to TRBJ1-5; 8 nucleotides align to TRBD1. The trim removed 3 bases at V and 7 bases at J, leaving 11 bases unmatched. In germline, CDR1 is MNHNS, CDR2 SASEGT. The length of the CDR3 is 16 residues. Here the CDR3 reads CASSDLGRGREQPQHF. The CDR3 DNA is TGTGCCAGCAGTGACTTGGGCAGGGGGCGCGAACAGCCCCAGCATTTT.

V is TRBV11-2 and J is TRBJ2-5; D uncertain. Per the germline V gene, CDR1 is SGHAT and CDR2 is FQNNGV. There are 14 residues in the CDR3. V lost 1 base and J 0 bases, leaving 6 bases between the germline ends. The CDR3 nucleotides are TGTGCCAGCAGCTTAGGCGGCAACCAAGAGACCCAGTACTTC. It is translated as CASSLGGNQETQYF.

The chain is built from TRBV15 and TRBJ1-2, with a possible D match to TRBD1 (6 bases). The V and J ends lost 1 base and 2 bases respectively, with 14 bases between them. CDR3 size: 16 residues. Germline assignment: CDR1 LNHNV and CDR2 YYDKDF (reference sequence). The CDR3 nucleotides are TGTGCCACCAGCAGAGGGACGAGGGACAACAACTATGGCTACACCTTC. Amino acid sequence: CATSRGTRDNNYGYTF.